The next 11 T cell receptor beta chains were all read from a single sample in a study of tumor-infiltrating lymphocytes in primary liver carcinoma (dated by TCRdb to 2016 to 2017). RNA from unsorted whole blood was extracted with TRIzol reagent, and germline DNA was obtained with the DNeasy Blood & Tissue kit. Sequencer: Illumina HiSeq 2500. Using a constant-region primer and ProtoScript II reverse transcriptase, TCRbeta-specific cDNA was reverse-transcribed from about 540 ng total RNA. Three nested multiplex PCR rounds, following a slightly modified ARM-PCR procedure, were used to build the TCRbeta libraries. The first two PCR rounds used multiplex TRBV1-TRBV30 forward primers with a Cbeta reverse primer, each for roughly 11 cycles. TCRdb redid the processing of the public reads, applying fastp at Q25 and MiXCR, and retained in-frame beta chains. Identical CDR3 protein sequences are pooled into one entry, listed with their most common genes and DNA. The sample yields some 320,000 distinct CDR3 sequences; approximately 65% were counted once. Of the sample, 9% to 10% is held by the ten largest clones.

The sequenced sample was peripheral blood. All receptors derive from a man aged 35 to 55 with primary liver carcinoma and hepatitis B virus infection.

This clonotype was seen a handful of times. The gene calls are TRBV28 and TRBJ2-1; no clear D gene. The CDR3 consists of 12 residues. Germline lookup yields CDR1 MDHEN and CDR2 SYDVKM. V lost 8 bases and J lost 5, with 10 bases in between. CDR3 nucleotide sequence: TGTGCCAGCCTTGGGTCTGACAATGAGCAGTTCTTC. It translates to CASLGSDNEQFF.

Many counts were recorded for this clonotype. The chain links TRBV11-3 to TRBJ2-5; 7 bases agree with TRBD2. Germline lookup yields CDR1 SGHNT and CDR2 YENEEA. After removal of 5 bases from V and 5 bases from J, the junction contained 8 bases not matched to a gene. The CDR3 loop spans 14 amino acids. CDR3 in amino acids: CASSKPGGKETQYF. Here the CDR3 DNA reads TGTGCCAGCAGCAAACCGGGGGGAAAGGAGACCCAGTACTTC.

CDR3 sequence (DNA): TGTGCCAACAATGAAGGTTTGAGGGTTCAAGAGACCCAGTACTTC. Its protein is CANNEGLRVQETQYF. The chain couples TRBV6-1 to TRBJ2-5; D is perhaps TRBD2 (5 bases). V lost 10 bases and J lost 2, with 20 bases in between. The CDR3 has 15 amino acids. The germline V gene has CDR1 MNHNS and CDR2 SASEGT.

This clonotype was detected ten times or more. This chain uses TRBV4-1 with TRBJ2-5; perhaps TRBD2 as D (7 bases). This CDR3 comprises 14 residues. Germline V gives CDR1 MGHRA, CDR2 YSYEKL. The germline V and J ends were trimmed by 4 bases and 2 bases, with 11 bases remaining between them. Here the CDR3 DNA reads TGCGCCAGCAGCCTAGGGAGGGGGCAAGAGACCCAGTACTTC. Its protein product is CASSLGRGQETQYF.

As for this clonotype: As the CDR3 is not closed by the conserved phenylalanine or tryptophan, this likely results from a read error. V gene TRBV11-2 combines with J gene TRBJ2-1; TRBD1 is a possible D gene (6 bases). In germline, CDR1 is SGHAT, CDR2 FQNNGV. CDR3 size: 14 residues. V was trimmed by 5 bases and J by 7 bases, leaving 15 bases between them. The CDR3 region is CASSPTAGVNEQFY. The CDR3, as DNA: TGTGCCAGCAGCCCCACGGCAGGGGTGAATGAGCAGTTCTAC.

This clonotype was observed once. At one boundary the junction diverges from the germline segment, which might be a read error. CDR3 protein: CVSSLDSGLYEQYF. CDR3 nucleotides: TGTGTCAGCAGCTTAGATTCGGGGCTATACGAGCAGTACTTC. This rearrangement joins TRBV7-2 to TRBJ2-7; D may correspond to TRBD1 or TRBD2 (5 bases each). The germline CDR1 and CDR2 sequences are SGHTA and FQGNSA. The CDR3 runs 14 residues.

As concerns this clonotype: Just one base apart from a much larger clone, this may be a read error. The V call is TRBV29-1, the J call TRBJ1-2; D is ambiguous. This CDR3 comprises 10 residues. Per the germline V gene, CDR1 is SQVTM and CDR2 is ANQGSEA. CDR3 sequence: CSVERDGYIF. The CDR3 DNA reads TGCAGCGTTGAAAGGGATGGCTACATCTTC.

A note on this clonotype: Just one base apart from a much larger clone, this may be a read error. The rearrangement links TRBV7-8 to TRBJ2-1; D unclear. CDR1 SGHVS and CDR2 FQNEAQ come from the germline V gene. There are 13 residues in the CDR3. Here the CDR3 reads CACRPASGDEQFF. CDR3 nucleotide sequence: TGTGCCTGCAGGCCGGCCTCGGGCGATGAGCAGTTCTTC.

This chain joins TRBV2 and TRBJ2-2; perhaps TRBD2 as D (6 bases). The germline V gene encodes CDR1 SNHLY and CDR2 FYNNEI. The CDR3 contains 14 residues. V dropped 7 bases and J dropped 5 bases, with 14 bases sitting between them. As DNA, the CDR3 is TGTGCCAGCAAGGACCCGGGACTTACCGGGGAGCTGTTTTTT. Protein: CASKDPGLTGELFF.

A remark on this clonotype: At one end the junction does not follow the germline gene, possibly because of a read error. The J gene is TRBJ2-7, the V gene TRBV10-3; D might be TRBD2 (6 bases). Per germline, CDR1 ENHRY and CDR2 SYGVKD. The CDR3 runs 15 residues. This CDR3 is CAIGESEGLAYEQYF. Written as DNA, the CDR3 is TGTGCCATCGGTGAGTCGGAGGGGCTAGCCTACGAGCAGTACTTC.

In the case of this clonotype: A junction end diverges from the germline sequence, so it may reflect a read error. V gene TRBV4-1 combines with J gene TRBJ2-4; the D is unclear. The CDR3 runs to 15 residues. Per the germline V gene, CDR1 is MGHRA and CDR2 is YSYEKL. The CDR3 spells CASSQDVVAKTIQYF. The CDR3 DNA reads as TGCGCCAGCAGCCAAGATGTTGTCGCCAAAACCATTCAGTACTTC.